Presented here are 18 T cell receptor beta chains from one specimen sequenced in a study of blood T cell repertoires in COVID-19. Sequenced by immunoSEQ multiplex PCR; TCRdb stores in-frame clones only, minus some. The sample includes roughly 130,000 clones, around 80% of them seen just once. Sequenced sample: peripheral blood. Receptors were obtained from a woman aged 55-69 years with acute or convalescent COVID-19.

This rearrangement joins TRBV27 to TRBJ1-3; no definite D call. Germline loops: CDR1 MNHEY, CDR2 SMNVEV (reference sequence). CDR3 length equals 16 residues. The V and J ends lost 7 bases and 0 bases respectively, with 16 bases between them. CDR3 region: CASTISGRSSGNTIYF. CDR3 nucleotide sequence: TGTGCCAGCACCATAAGCGGACGGTCCTCTGGAAACACCATATATTTT.

This clone was recorded only once. This chain connects TRBV6-1 to TRBJ1-5; D perhaps matches TRBD1 (6 bases). The length of the CDR3 is 15 residues. The germline gives CDR1 MNHNS, CDR2 SASEGT. Trimming took 0 bases from V and 6 from J, leaving 12 bases between them. The CDR3 DNA follows: TGTGCCAGCAGTGAAGCTGTGGCAGGGGTTCAGCCCCAGCATTTT. The encoded protein is CASSEAVAGVQPQHF.

The rearrangement uses TRBV9 and TRBJ2-1, with 8 bases that match TRBD2. Per the germline V gene, CDR1 is SGDLS and CDR2 is YYNGEE. Germline trimming cut 0 bases from V and 9 bases from J; bases unmatched to any gene: 5. The CDR3 is 14 residues long. The CDR3, as DNA: TGTGCCAGCAGCGTAGCGGGAGGGGACTGTGAGCAGTTCTTC. Translated: CASSVAGGDCEQFF.

The J gene is TRBJ1-1, the V gene TRBV12-3 or TRBV12-4, with D tentatively TRBD1 (6 bases). The CDR3 spans 13 residues. Trimming stripped 5 bases from V and 7 bases from J, with 14 bases between. The CDR3 sequence is CASSLQGPGEAFF. The CDR3 region has the DNA TGTGCCAGCAGTCTGCAGGGGCCAGGTGAAGCTTTCTTT.

The chain carries TRBV2 and TRBJ2-7, with TRBD2 matching over 7 bases. J was trimmed by 3 bases and V by 1 base; bases with no gene match: 6. The CDR3 is 15 residues long. Germline CDR1 is SNHLY and CDR2 is FYNNEI. The CDR3 nucleotides are TGTGCCAGCAGTGAAGGCCCAGCGGGGCGCTACGAGCAGTACGTC. It encodes CASSEGPAGRYEQYV.

The gene calls are TRBV19 and TRBJ2-2; D is possibly TRBD1 (6 bases). CDR1 LNHDA and CDR2 SQIVND come from the germline V gene (reference sequence). Trimming removed 7 bases at V and 6 bases at J, with 15 bases between. There are 14 residues in the CDR3. The CDR3, as DNA: TGTGCCAGTATGGCAGGGGAAGTCTCCGGGGAGCTGTTTTTT. This codes for CASMAGEVSGELFF. The variable domain in full, completed from reference TRBV19 and TRBJ2-2, reads DGGITQSPKYLFRKEGQNVTLSCEQNLNHDAMYWYRQDPGQGLRLIYYSQIVNDFQKGDIAEGYSVSREKKESFPLTVTSAQKNPTAFYLCASMAGEVSGELFFGEGSRLTVL.

The chain couples TRBV30 to TRBJ2-1; D is ambiguous. Germline assignment: CDR1 GTSNPN and CDR2 SVGIG (reference sequence). The CDR3 is made up of 11 amino acids. Trimming stripped 2 bases from V and 8 bases from J, with 7 bases between. CDR3 bases: TGTGCCTGGAGTTCCTCCCATGAGCAGTTCTTC. Translating gives CAWSSSHEQFF.

This clone showed up just a few times. The chain couples TRBV19 to TRBJ1-5; 8 nucleotides agree with TRBD1. The CDR3 length is 16 residues. Losses at the gene ends were 8 bases for V and 7 bases for J; bases not matched to a gene: 16. The germline gives CDR1 LNHDA, CDR2 SQIVND (reference sequence). The CDR3 DNA sequence: TGTGCCAGTTCTCAGACAGGGGCCCGATCGGGGCAGCCCCAGCATTTT. As protein: CASSQTGARSGQPQHF.

In this sample, this clone turned up many times. This chain uses TRBV6-5 with TRBJ2-7; 9 bases are a match to TRBD1. The CDR3 is 14 residues long. Germline-derived CDR1 and CDR2 are MNHEY and SVGAGI. With V trimmed by 7 bases and J by 0 bases, 4 bases remained unmatched. The CDR3 DNA reads TGTGCCAGCAAAGTGACAGGGGGCTCCTACGAGCAGTACGTC. Translated, it gives CASKVTGGSYEQYV.

The chain is built from TRBV5-6 and TRBJ1-6; D is unresolved. The CDR3 runs to 15 residues. Per the germline V gene, CDR1 is SGHDT and CDR2 is YYEEEE. The V end was cut by 1 base, the J end by 0 bases, with 5 bases between. The CDR3 sequence is CASSLLRSYNSPLHF. CDR3 coding DNA: TGTGCCAGCAGCTTGTTGCGCTCCTATAATTCACCCCTCCACTTT.

As to this clone: Other DNA sequences in this specimen translate into the identical CDR3. The CDR3 spells CSARTGYGYTF. CDR3 DNA sequence: TGCAGTGCCAGGACAGGGTATGGCTACACCTTC. The chain couples TRBV20-1 to TRBJ1-2; TRBD1 agrees at 8 bases. This CDR3 spans 11 amino acids. The V gene's germline CDR1 is DFQATT and CDR2 SNEGSKA (reference sequence). Trimming removed 6 bases from V and 5 bases from J; junction bases left unmatched: 2.

This clone was observed a handful of times. The genes are TRBV4-2 and TRBJ2-7; 7 positions agree with TRBD1. The germline V gene has CDR1 LGHNA and CDR2 YNFKEQ. J lost 3 bases, V lost 4 bases, and 9 bases had no gene match. The CDR3 length is 15 residues. Here the CDR3 reads CASSPPGQLVYEQYF. In nucleotides, the CDR3 is TGTGCCAGCAGCCCCCCGGGACAGCTCGTCTACGAGCAGTACTTC.

The chain combines TRBV6-5 with TRBJ1-3; D is uncertain. The germline V gene encodes CDR1 MNHEY and CDR2 SVGAGI. Trimming cost V 7 bases and J 1 base, with 5 bases left between them. The CDR3 is made up of 12 amino acids. The CDR3 DNA follows: TGTGCCAGCATAGAATCTGGAAACACCATATATTTT. Amino acids: CASIESGNTIYF.

The chain is built from TRBV19 and TRBJ1-1, with 9 bases lining up with TRBD1. This CDR3 contains 15 residues. The V and J ends lost 6 bases and 4 bases, in that order; junction bases with no gene match: 9. CDR1 LNHDA and CDR2 SQIVND come from the germline V gene (reference sequence). In DNA form, the CDR3 reads TGTGCCAGTAGGAAGAGGACAGGGGTGGTCACTGAAGCTTTCTTT. Translating gives CASRKRTGVVTEAFF.

The genes are TRBV7-9 and TRBJ2-7; possible D gene TRBD2, 5 bases. Germline lookup yields CDR1 SEHNR and CDR2 FQNEAQ (reference sequence). V gave up 3 bases and J gave up 5 bases, with 8 bases separating them. This CDR3 is 12 amino acids long. The CDR3 region is CASSLGDDEQYV. DNA of the CDR3: TGTGCCAGCAGCTTGGGAGACGACGAGCAGTACGTC.

The chain joins TRBV15 to TRBJ1-4; 7 nucleotides align to TRBD1. Germline CDR1 reads LNHNV; CDR2 reads YYDKDF (reference sequence). With V trimmed by 0 bases and J by 7 bases, 14 bases remained unmatched. The CDR3 is 18 residues long. CDR3 loop: CATSRDLPGTAGGEKLFF. CDR3 DNA sequence: TGTGCCACCAGCAGAGATTTACCCGGGACAGCCGGAGGTGAAAAACTGTTTTTT.

The rearrangement joins TRBV6-6 to TRBJ1-2; 7 bases agree with TRBD1. The V gene's germline CDR1 is MNHNY and CDR2 SVGAGI (reference sequence). This CDR3 contains 11 residues. V shed 5 bases, J shed 12 bases, and the junction held 6 bases outside the gene matches. DNA of the CDR3: TGTGCCAGCAGTAGCAGGGGGGCCCACACCTTC. Translation gives CASSSRGAHTF.

This chain uses TRBV5-4 with TRBJ1-2, with TRBD1 as a possible D gene (6 bases). Trimming stripped 1 base from V and 5 bases from J, with 9 bases between. The CDR3 is made up of 13 amino acids. Germline V gives CDR1 SGHNT, CDR2 YYREEE (reference sequence). CDR3 in DNA: TGTGCCAGCAGCTTGCCAGGGGATTATGGCTACACCTTC. Encoded protein: CASSLPGDYGYTF.